This TCR beta chain comes out of a study of T cell responses to AZD1222 COVID-19 vaccine. Produced via immunoSEQ multiplex PCR; TCRdb's table is partial and in-frame only. The table lists 150,000 to 200,000 clones, approximately 90% of them singletons. In regard to this clone: Its antigen is unknown.

Study findings and constraints: Spike-specific TCR breadth and depth went up after people got two AZD1222 doses. With dominance at 160-218 and 743-854, vaccine-associated CD4 TCRs spanned spike. Possibly, clonal diversity was underestimated; donors were largely white British and included more females. Among AZD1222 vaccinees, only 5 to 7 were seropositive at baseline.

This TCR was recovered from an adult who received the AZD1222 COVID-19 vaccine. Here the sequenced sample was peripheral blood, taken 28 days after the second AZD1222 dose.

The CDR3, as DNA: TGTGCCAGCAGCGTAGCGATCACAGCGTGGGGCTACACCTTC. It translates to CASSVAITAWGYTF. This chain connects TRBV9 to TRBJ1-2; D is uncertain. CDR1 is SGDLS, CDR2 YYNGEE, per germline. V shed 0 bases and J shed 8 bases, with 14 bases lying between them. The CDR3 length is 14 residues.